These T cell receptor beta chains were read from a single sample in a study of blood T cells in healthy people across ages. Each CDR3 protein gets one entry after TCRdb re-called the 5' RACE reads with MiXCR. Among some 1.5 million distinct CDR3 sequences, roughly 27% were seen once, and the ten largest hold over 7%. Sequenced input: blood. These receptors originate from a woman under 40 in good health. Each CDR3 is given with its conserved first and last residue. A D gene is named only where the DNA matches it firmly. A row's size may be missing; if present it is once, few, many or a size class.

D gene,J gene,CDR3 length,V gene,clone size,CDR3 protein,CDR3 DNA
TRBD2,TRBJ2-1,18,TRBV20-1,-,CSARDLGLSSGGASEQFF,TGCAGTGCTAGAGATCTCGGCCTTTCCAGCGGGGGGGCCAGTGAGCAGTTCTTC
TRBD2,TRBJ2-2,17,TRBV18,-,CASSPTSGRDVTGELFF,TGTGCCAGCTCACCGACTAGCGGGAGGGATGTCACCGGGGAGCTGTTTTTT
-,TRBJ1-5,16,TRBV18,-,CASSPWSGDGNQPQHF,TGTGCCAGCTCACCATGGTCAGGGGACGGCAATCAGCCCCAGCATTTT
-,TRBJ1-5,14,TRBV7-2,-,CASSADMLPQPQHF,TGTGCCAGCAGCGCAGACATGCTCCCGCAGCCCCAGCATTTT
TRBD2,TRBJ2-7,15,TRBV19,few,CATSSPGRGDYEQYF,TGTGCCACCTCATCCCCGGGACGGGGGGACTACGAGCAGTACTTC
-,TRBJ2-3,12,TRBV29-1,-,CSVYPGTTPAYF,TGCAGCGTTTATCCCGGAACAACTCCGGCCTATTTT
-,TRBJ2-7,19,TRBV6-2/TRBV6-3,many,CASSYSTLRAAGLGYEQYF,TGTGCCAGCAGTTACTCTACGCTTAGGGCAGCGGGCCTCGGATACGAGCAGTACTTC
-,TRBJ2-1,14,TRBV20-1,few,CSATRLVPYNEQFF,TGCAGTGCTACTAGACTAGTCCCCTACAATGAGCAGTTCTTC
TRBD2,TRBJ2-4,17,TRBV29-1,many,CSVEDLIAGGVKNIQYF,TGCAGCGTTGAAGATCTTATAGCGGGAGGAGTCAAAAACATTCAGTACTTC
-,TRBJ2-7,12,TRBV20-1,-,CSVRQQTYEQYF,TGCAGTGTTAGACAGCAAACCTACGAGCAGTACTTC
-,TRBJ1-1,11,TRBV6-5,-,CASILNTEAFF,TGTGCCAGCATTTTGAACACTGAAGCTTTCTTT
-,TRBJ1-1,12,TRBV7-9,-,CAGLTTGAEAFF,TGTGCCGGGCTGACAACCGGGGCTGAAGCTTTCTTT
TRBD1,TRBJ1-4,15,TRBV3-1,-,CASSQEGTGREKLFF,TGTGCCAGCAGCCAAGAGGGGACAGGGCGGGAAAAACTGTTTTTT
-,TRBJ2-6,17,TRBV19,few,CASSYLAGGSGANVLTF,TGTGCCAGTAGTTATCTTGCTGGGGGCTCTGGGGCCAACGTCCTGACTTTC
-,TRBJ1-1,13,TRBV9,-,CASSASDGTEAFF,TGTGCCAGCAGCGCCAGCGACGGGACTGAAGCTTTCTTT
-,TRBJ2-3,15,TRBV7-2,-,CAGSSTGRITDTQYF,TGTGCCGGCAGCTCGACAGGACGTATCACAGATACGCAGTATTTT
-,TRBJ1-2,15,TRBV3-1,-,CASSHPRGGTAGYTF,TGTGCCAGCAGCCATCCCCGGGGGGGGACCGCTGGCTACACCTTC
-,TRBJ2-1,15,TRBV5-1,-,CASSLNGGTLNEQFF,TGCGCCAGCAGCTTGAACGGGGGAACCCTTAATGAGCAGTTCTTC
TRBD2,TRBJ2-7,14,TRBV18,few,CASSPTSAPYEQYF,TGTGCCAGCTCACCGACTAGCGCACCCTACGAGCAGTACTTC
-,TRBJ2-6,14,TRBV6-6,-,CASEDGTGANVLTF,TGTGCCAGCGAGGACGGAACTGGGGCCAACGTCCTGACTTTC
-,TRBJ1-1,11,TRBV29-1,few,CSVGSSTEAFF,TGCAGCGTTGGGAGTTCCACTGAAGCTTTCTTT
TRBD2,TRBJ2-5,17,TRBV11-2,few,CASSLGLPSGGQETQYF,TGTGCCAGCAGCTTAGGTTTACCTAGCGGGGGCCAAGAGACCCAGTACTTC
-,TRBJ1-2,12,TRBV29-1,few,CGVEGRLYGYTF,TGCGGCGTTGAGGGGCGTCTCTATGGCTACACCTTC
-,TRBJ1-1,16,TRBV4-3,-,CASSQVGLGMNTEAFF,TGCGCCAGCAGCCAAGTAGGCCTGGGGATGAACACTGAAGCTTTCTTT
-,TRBJ2-1,14,TRBV19,-,CASSEGTPVNEQFF,TGTGCCAGTAGTGAGGGGACCCCAGTTAATGAGCAGTTCTTC
-,TRBJ2-1,14,TRBV6-1,few,CASSEVYERGEQFF,TGTGCCAGCAGTGAAGTGTACGAGCGAGGAGAGCAGTTCTTC
TRBD1,TRBJ1-2,14,TRBV5-4,-,CANSDGQGLYGYTF,TGTGCCAACAGCGACGGACAGGGCCTCTATGGCTACACCTTC
-,TRBJ2-1,12,TRBV20-1,-,CSVRGLSFEQFF,TGCAGTGTTCGAGGGCTAAGTTTTGAGCAGTTCTTC
-,TRBJ1-1,12,TRBV20-1,few,CSGIGGFTEAFF,TGCAGTGGGATTGGAGGTTTTACTGAAGCTTTCTTT
TRBD1,TRBJ2-4,13,TRBV30,-,CAWDLTGENIQYF,TGTGCCTGGGACCTTACAGGGGAAAACATTCAGTACTTC
-,TRBJ2-1,14,TRBV21-1,few,CASSISDCHGKQFF,TGTGCCAGCAGCATTTCGGACTGCCACGGGAAGCAGTTCTTC
TRBD1,TRBJ2-5,15,TRBV12-3/TRBV12-4,-,CAINGQGRATETQYF,TGTGCCATCAACGGACAGGGTAGGGCAACTGAGACCCAGTACTTC
TRBD2,TRBJ2-1,15,TRBV30,-,CAWTSGLAANNEQFF,TGTGCCTGGACCTCGGGACTAGCGGCGAACAATGAGCAGTTCTTC
-,TRBJ2-1,12,TRBV9,-,CASSREHNEQFF,TGTGCCAGCAGCAGGGAGCACAATGAGCAGTTCTTC
-,TRBJ2-7,13,TRBV9,many,CASSVSDSYEQYF,TGTGCCAGCAGCGTAAGTGACAGCTACGAGCAGTACTTC
-,TRBJ1-6,12,TRBV7-9,-,CASSEYNSPLHF,TGTGCCAGCAGCGAATATAATTCACCCCTCCACTTT
TRBD2,TRBJ2-1,15,TRBV12-3/TRBV12-4,many,CASSTLAGGHNEQFF,TGTGCCAGCAGTACCCTAGCGGGAGGCCACAATGAGCAGTTCTTC
TRBD1,TRBJ1-5,13,TRBV30,-,CAWTGGGNQPQHF,TGTGCCTGGACAGGGGGCGGCAATCAGCCCCAGCATTTT
-,TRBJ1-5,15,TRBV2,few,CASSRETGRNQPQHF,TGTGCCAGCAGTCGGGAAACAGGGAGGAATCAGCCCCAGCATTTT
-,TRBJ2-1,13,TRBV3-1,few,CASSLSRGSEQFF,TGTGCCAGCAGCCTCTCCCGGGGCTCCGAGCAGTTCTTC
TRBD2,TRBJ2-7,14,TRBV20-1,-,CSARLLAGPYEQYF,TGCAGTGCTAGGTTACTAGCGGGACCCTACGAGCAGTACTTC
TRBD1,TRBJ2-5,15,TRBV4-1,few,CASSHSGTGEETQYF,TGCGCCAGCAGCCACTCCGGGACAGGGGAAGAGACCCAGTACTTC
TRBD2,TRBJ2-3,17,TRBV5-1,-,CASSSQTSGGWTDTQYF,TGCGCCAGCAGCTCCCAGACTAGCGGGGGGTGGACAGATACGCAGTATTTT
TRBD1,TRBJ2-7,16,TRBV6-5,-,CASRLKGIDRVYEQYF,TGTGCCAGCAGGTTAAAGGGGATTGACAGGGTCTACGAGCAGTACTTC
-,TRBJ1-2,12,TRBV5-5,few,CASADSFYGHTF,TGTGCCAGCGCGGACAGTTTCTATGGCCACACCTTC
TRBD1,TRBJ1-6,14,TRBV3-1,-,CASSRRTGRAPLHF,TGTGCCAGCAGCCGCCGGACAGGGCGGGCACCCCTCCACTTT
TRBD1,TRBJ2-7,13,TRBV29-1,-,CSVVGDSFYEQYF,TGCAGCGTTGTAGGGGACAGCTTCTACGAGCAGTACTTC
TRBD1,TRBJ2-5,14,TRBV29-1,many,CSVLGTGGKETQYF,TGCAGCGTTCTCGGGACAGGGGGCAAAGAGACCCAGTACTTC
TRBD1,TRBJ1-6,16,TRBV9,-,CASSPTDRAGDSPLHF,TGTGCCAGCAGCCCTACCGACAGGGCAGGTGATTCACCCCTCCACTTT
-,TRBJ1-4,15,TRBV6-6,-,CASSPQDFGEEKLFF,TGTGCCAGCAGTCCACAGGACTTCGGTGAGGAAAAACTGTTTTTT
-,TRBJ2-7,12,TRBV5-1,-,CASSLTTCEQYF,TGCGCCAGCAGCTTGACGACTTGCGAGCAGTACTTC